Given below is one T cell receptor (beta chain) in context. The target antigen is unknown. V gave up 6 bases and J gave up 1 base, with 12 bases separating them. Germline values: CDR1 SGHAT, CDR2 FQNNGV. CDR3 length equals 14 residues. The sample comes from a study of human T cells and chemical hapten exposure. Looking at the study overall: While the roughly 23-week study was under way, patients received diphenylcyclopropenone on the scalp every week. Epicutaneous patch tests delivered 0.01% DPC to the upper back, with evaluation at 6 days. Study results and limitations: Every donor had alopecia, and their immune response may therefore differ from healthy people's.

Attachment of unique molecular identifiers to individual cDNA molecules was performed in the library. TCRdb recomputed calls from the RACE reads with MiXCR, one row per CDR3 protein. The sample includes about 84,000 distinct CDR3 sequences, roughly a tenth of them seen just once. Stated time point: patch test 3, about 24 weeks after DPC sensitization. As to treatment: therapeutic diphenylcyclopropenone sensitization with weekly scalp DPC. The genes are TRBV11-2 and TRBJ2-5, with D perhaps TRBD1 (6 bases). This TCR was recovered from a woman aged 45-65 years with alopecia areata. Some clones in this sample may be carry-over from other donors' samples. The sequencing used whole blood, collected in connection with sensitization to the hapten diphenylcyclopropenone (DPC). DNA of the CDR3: TGTGCCAGCAGTCAACCGACAGGCCAAGAGACCCAGTACTTC. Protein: CASSQPTGQETQYF.